The 6 T cell receptor beta chains given below trace back to one sample, sequenced in a study of blood T cell repertoires in COVID-19. Measured with immunoSEQ multiplex PCR; TCRdb has only the in-frame clones, and not every one. The repertoire holds about 480,000 clones, with roughly 89% as singletons. What was sequenced was peripheral blood. The receptors stem from a man younger than 35 with COVID-19, enrolled during active disease.

The V and J genes are TRBV30 and TRBJ1-4, with unresolved D. CDR1 GTSNPN and CDR2 SVGIG come from the germline V gene (reference sequence). V was cut by 3 bases and J by 3 bases, with 14 bases left in between. This CDR3 spans 15 amino acids. The chain's CDR3 is CAWSSLGEANEKLFF. Here the CDR3 DNA reads TGTGCCTGGAGCAGCCTTGGGGAGGCTAATGAAAAACTGTTTTTT.

The genes are TRBV30 and TRBJ1-5, with D unclear. V lost 2 bases, J lost 4 bases, and 12 bases lay in between. Germline CDR1 and CDR2: GTSNPN and SVGIG (reference sequence). CDR3 length: 14 residues. The CDR3 DNA reads as TGTGCCTGGAGTCGCGGTGGTTCAAATCAGCCCCAGCATTTT. Protein sequence: CAWSRGGSNQPQHF.

CDR3 sequence reads: CASSSILGLINEQYF. DNA of the CDR3: TGTGCCAGCAGCTCCATACTCGGACTGATCAACGAGCAGTACTTC. This sequence joins TRBV7-9 and TRBJ2-7; possibly TRBD2 for D (5 bases). The CDR3 is 15 amino acids. V shed 4 bases and J shed 5 bases, with 18 bases lying between them. Germline V gene data show CDR1 as SEHNR and CDR2 as FQNEAQ (reference sequence).

The rearrangement links TRBV5-1 to TRBJ2-7; 8 positions agree with TRBD2. Germline CDR1 is SGHRS and CDR2 is YFSETQ. V trimming: 7 bases; J trimming: 4 bases; junction bases outside the gene matches: 10. This CDR3 has 14 residues. The DNA of the CDR3 is TGCGCCAGCGCCGAAGCGGGAGTGGGGTACGAGCAGTACTTC. Translating gives CASAEAGVGYEQYF.

The genes are TRBV9 and TRBJ2-1, with TRBD2 identical over 10 bases. Losses at the gene ends were 3 bases for V and 5 bases for J; bases not matched to a gene: 5. The CDR3 runs to 15 residues. The V gene's germline CDR1 is SGDLS and CDR2 YYNGEE. In DNA form, the CDR3 reads TGTGCCAGCAGCGCCTCTAGCGGGAGAAACAATGAGCAGTTCTTC. As protein: CASSASSGRNNEQFF.

This rearrangement joins TRBV7-8 to TRBJ1-4, with 8 positions matching TRBD1. The CDR3 has 14 amino acids. V lost 1 base to trimming and J lost 8 bases; unmatched junction nucleotides: 3. CDR1 is SGHVS and CDR2 is FQNEAQ in the germline V gene. The CDR3 reads CASSLGQGWEKLFF. In DNA form, the CDR3 reads TGTGCCAGCAGCTTAGGACAGGGGTGGGAAAAACTGTTTTTT.